This TCR beta chain was documented in a study of STAT5B mutations in CD4+ large granular lymphocyte leukemia. Looked up from germline, CDR1 is SQVTM and CDR2 is ANQGSEA. The CDR3 extends over 11 amino acids. Trimming removed 2 bases at V and 7 bases at J, with 8 bases between. Using immunoSEQ multiplex PCR, the repertoire was profiled, and TCRdb retains in-frame clones only, with some absent. The repertoire holds 30,000 to 35,000 clones, with 65% to 70% as singletons. Study observations and caveats: No patients shared main leukemic clonotypes, though around 27% appeared at low frequency elsewhere.

With respect to this clone: The antigen is not known.

The sample comprised CD4+ T cells from blood buffy coats. The chain has TRBV29-1 and TRBJ1-2, with D uncertain. This receptor was obtained from a human donor in good health. The CDR3 sequence: CSVESPGGYTF. DNA of the CDR3: TGCAGCGTTGAATCACCCGGTGGCTACACCTTC.